This record covers a single T cell receptor beta chain. No antigen is known for it. The sample originates from a study of T cell responses to AZD1222 COVID-19 vaccine. This table comes from immunoSEQ multiplex PCR, and its TCRdb copy is limited to in-frame clones, with some not included. The sample holds over 100,000 clones, approximately 87% seen once. CDR3 size: 15 residues. From germline, CDR1 is MDHEN and CDR2 SYDVKM. V was shortened by 6 bases and J by 4 bases, with 17 bases between the two germline ends. Study conclusions and caveats: Vaccine-related CD4 TCRs covered spike, predominating at 160-218 and 743-854. Regions left unmutated in variants are reportedly the target of nearly half of spike-specific TCRs.

The receptor was derived from an adult in good health. The material sequenced was peripheral blood, taken on day 0 of AZD1222 vaccination. V is TRBV28 and J is TRBJ2-3; the D gene is possibly TRBD2 (6 bases). CDR3 amino acids: CASSQTGRESDTQYF. The CDR3 bases are TGTGCCAGCAGCCAGACGGGTCGGGAGTCAGATACGCAGTATTTT.